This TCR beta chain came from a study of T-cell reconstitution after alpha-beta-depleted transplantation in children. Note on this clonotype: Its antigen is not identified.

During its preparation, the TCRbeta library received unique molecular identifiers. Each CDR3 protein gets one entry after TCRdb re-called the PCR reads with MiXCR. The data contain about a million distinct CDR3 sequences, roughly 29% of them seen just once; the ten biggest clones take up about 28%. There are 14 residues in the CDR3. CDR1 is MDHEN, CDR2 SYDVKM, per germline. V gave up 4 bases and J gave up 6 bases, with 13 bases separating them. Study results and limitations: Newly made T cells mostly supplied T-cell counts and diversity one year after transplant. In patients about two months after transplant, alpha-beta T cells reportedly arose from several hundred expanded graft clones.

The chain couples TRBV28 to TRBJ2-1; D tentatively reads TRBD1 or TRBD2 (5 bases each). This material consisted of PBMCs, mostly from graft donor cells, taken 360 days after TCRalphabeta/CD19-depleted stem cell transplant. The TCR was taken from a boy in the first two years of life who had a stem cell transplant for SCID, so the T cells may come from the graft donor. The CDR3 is CASSWDVKPNEQFF. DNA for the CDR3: TGTGCCAGCAGTTGGGACGTAAAACCCAATGAGCAGTTCTTC.